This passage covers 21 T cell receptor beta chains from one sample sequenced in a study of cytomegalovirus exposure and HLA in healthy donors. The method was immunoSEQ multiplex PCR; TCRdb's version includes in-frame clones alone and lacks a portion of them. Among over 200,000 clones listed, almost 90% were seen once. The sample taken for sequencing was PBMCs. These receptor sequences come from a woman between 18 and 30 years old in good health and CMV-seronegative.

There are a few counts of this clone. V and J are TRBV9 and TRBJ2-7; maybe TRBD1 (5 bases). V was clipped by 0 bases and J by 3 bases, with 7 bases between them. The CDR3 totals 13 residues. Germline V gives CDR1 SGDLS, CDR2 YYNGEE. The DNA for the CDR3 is TGTGCCAGCAGCGTAGGACAGTACTACGAGCAGTACTTC. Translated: CASSVGQYYEQYF.

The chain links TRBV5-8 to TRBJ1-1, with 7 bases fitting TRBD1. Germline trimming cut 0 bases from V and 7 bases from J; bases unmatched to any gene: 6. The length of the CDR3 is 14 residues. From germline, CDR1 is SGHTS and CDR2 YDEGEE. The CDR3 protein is CASSLVWAGGEAFF. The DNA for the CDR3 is TGTGCCAGCAGCTTGGTTTGGGCAGGGGGTGAAGCTTTCTTT. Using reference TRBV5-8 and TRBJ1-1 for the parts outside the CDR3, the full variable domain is EAGVTQSPTHLIKTRGQQATLRCSPISGHTSVYWYQQALGLGLQFLLWYDEGEERNRGNFPPRFSGRQFPNYSSELNVNALELEDSALYLCASSLVWAGGEAFFGQGTRLTVV.

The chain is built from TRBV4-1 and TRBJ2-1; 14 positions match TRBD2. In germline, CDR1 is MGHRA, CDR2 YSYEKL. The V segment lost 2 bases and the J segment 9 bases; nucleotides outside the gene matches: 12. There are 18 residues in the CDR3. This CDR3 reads CASSQQGAGTSGSGEQFF. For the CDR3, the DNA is TGCGCCAGCAGCCAACAGGGGGCGGGGACTAGCGGGAGTGGTGAGCAGTTCTTC.

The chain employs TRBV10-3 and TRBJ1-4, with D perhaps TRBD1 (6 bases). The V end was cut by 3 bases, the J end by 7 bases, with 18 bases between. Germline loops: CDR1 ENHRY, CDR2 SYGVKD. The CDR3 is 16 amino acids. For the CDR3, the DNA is TGTGCCATCAGTGAAAACAGGGAGGGAGGGAGTGAAAAACTGTTTTTT. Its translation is CAISENREGGSEKLFF.

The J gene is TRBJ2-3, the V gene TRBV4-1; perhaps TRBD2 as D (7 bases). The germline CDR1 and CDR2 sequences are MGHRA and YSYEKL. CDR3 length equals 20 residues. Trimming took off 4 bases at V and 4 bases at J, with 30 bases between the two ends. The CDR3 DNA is TGCGCCAGCAGCCCCCGGGGAGGGGGAGGGCCGGAGGGGCTCGCAGATACGCAGTATTTT. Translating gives CASSPRGGGGPEGLADTQYF.

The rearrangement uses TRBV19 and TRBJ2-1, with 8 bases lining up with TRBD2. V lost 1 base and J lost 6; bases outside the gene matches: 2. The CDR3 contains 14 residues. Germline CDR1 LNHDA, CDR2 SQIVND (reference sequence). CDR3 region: CASSIAGGGNEQFF. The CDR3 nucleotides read TGTGCCAGTAGTATAGCGGGAGGGGGCAATGAGCAGTTCTTC.

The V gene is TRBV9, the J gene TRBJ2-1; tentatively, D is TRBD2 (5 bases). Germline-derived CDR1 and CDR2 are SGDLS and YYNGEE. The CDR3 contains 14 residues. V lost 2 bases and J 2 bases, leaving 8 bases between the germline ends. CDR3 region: CASSVSGTYNEQFF. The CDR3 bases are TGTGCCAGCAGCGTGTCCGGGACCTACAATGAGCAGTTCTTC.

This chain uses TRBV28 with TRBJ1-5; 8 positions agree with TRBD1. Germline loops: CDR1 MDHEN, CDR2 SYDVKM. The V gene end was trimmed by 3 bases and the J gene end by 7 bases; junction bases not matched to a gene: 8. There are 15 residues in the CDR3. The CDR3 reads CASSFSQGAKQPQHF. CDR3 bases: TGTGCCAGCAGTTTCAGTCAGGGGGCGAAGCAGCCCCAGCATTTT.

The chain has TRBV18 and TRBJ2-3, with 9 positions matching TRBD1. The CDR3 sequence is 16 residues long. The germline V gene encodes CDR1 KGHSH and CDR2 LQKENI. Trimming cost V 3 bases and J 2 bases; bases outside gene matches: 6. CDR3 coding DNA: TGTGCCAGCTCACCGAACCGGGACAGGGTCACAGATACGCAGTATTTT. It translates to CASSPNRDRVTDTQYF.

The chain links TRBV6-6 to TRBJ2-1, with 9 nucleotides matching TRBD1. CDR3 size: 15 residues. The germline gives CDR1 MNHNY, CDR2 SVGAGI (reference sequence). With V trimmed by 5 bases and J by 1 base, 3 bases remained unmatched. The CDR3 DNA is TGTGCCAGCAGTCCGACAGGGGGTTCCTACAATGAGCAGTTCTTC. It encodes CASSPTGGSYNEQFF.

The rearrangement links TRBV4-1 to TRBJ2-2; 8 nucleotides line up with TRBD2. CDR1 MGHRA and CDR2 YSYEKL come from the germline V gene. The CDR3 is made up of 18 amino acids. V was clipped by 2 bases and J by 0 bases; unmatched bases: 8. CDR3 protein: CASSQLWVAGPNTGELFF. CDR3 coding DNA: TGCGCCAGCAGCCAACTATGGGTAGCGGGACCGAACACCGGGGAGCTGTTTTTT.

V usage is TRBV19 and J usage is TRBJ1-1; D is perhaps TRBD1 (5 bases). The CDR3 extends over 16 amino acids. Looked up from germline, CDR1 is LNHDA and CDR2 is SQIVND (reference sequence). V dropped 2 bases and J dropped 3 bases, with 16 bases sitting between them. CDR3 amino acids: CASSITPLRGYTEAFF. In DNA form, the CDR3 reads TGTGCCAGTAGTATAACGCCCTTAAGGGGATACACTGAAGCTTTCTTT.

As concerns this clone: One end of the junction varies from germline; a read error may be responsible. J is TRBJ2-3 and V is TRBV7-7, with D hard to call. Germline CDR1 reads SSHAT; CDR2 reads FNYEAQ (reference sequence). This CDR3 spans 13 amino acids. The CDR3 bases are TGTGCTAGCAGCCCTACTGGCACAGATACGCAGTATTTT. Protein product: CASSPTGTDTQYF.

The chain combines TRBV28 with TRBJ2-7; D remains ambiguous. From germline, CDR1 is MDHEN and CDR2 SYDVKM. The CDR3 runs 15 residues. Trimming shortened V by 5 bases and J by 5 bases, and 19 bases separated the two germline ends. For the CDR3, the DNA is TGTGCCAGCAGTCCTGAGAGACACTTAATGGACGAGCAGTACTTC. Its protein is CASSPERHLMDEQYF.

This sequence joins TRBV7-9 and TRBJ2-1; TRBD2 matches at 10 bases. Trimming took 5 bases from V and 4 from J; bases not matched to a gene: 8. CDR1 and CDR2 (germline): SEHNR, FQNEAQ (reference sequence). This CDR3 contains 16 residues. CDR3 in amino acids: CASSPRTSGEYNEQFF. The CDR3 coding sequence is TGTGCCAGCAGCCCGCGGACTAGCGGAGAGTACAATGAGCAGTTCTTC. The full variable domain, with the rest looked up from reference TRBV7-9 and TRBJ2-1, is DTGVSQNPRHKITKRGQNVTFRCDPISEHNRLYWYRQTLGQGPEFLTYFQNEAQLEKSRLLSDRFSAERPKGSFSTLEIQRTEQGDSAMYLCASSPRTSGEYNEQFFGPGTRLTVL.

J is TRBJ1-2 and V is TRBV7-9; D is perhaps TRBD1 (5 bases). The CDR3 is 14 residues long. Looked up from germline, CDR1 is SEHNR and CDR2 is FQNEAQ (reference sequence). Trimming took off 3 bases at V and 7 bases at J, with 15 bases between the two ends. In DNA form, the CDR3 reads TGTGCCAGCAGCTTTTTAGCAGGGTACATTGGCTACACCTTC. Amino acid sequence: CASSFLAGYIGYTF. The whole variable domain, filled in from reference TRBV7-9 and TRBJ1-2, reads DTGVSQNPRHKITKRGQNVTFRCDPISEHNRLYWYRQTLGQGPEFLTYFQNEAQLEKSRLLSDRFSAERPKGSFSTLEIQRTEQGDSAMYLCASSFLAGYIGYTFGSGTRLTVV.

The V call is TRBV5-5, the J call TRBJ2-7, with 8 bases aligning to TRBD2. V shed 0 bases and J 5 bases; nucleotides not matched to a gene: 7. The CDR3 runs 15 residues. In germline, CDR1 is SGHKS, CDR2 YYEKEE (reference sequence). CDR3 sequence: CASSLVRGGLDEQYF. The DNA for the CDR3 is TGTGCCAGCAGCTTGGTACGCGGGGGGCTGGACGAGCAGTACTTC.

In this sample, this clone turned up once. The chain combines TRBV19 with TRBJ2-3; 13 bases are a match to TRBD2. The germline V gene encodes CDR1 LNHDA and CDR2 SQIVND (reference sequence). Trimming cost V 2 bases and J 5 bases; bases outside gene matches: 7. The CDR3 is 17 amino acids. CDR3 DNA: TGTGCCAGTAGTATACGAGGACTAGCGGGAGAGTTAGATACGCAGTATTTT. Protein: CASSIRGLAGELDTQYF.

The CDR3 DNA sequence: TGTGCCAGCAGCCCCCGGGACAGGGAATCTCAGCCCCAGCATTTT. The encoded protein is CASSPRDRESQPQHF. This chain connects TRBV4-2 to TRBJ1-5, with 9 bases lining up with TRBD1. V was clipped by 4 bases and J by 6 bases; unmatched bases: 7. The CDR3 spans 15 residues. Germline V gene sequence: CDR1 LGHNA, CDR2 YNFKEQ.

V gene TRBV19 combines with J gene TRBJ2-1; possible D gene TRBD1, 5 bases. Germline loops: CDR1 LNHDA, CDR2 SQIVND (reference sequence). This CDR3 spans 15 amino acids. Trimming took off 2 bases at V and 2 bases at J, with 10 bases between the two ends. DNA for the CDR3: TGTGCCAGTAGTATAAATCAGGGTCCCTACAATGAGCAGTTCTTC. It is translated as CASSINQGPYNEQFF.

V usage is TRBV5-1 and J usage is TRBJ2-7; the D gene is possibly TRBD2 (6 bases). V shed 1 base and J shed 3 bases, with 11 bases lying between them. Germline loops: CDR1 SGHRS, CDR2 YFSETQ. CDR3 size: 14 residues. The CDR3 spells CASSLLGGDYEQYF. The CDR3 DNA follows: TGCGCCAGCAGCTTGCTCGGGGGAGACTACGAGCAGTACTTC.